This is a list of T cell receptor beta chains from one sample in a study of shared clonotypes between healthy human individuals. TCRdb's table, derived via immunoSEQ multiplex PCR, lists solely in-frame clones and lacks some. The sample contains a few million clones, around nine tenths of which appear only once. The sequenced sample was naive CD4+ T cells sorted from blood. Source of these receptors: a man in his late teens or twenties in good health. Each CDR3 is given with its conserved first and last residue. The D gene is left open where the match is weak. The size entry is marked missing in some rows and otherwise reads once, few, many or a size class.

TRBV4-1	TRBD2	TRBJ2-7	-	CASSQPTSGSYEQYF	TGCGCCAGCAGCCAACCGACTAGCGGGTCCTACGAGCAGTACTTC
TRBV29-1	-	TRBJ1-1	-	CSVGGRAVNTEAFF	TGCAGCGTGGGGGGGAGGGCCGTGAACACTGAAGCTTTCTTT
TRBV15	-	TRBJ1-1	-	CATSPLQKNTEAFF	TGTGCCACCAGCCCCTTGCAGAAGAACACTGAAGCTTTCTTT
TRBV28	-	TRBJ1-1	-	CASSSASGGWNTEAFF	TGTGCCAGCAGTTCCGCCTCGGGGGGCTGGAACACTGAAGCTTTCTTT
TRBV6-1	-	TRBJ2-7	-	CASRVDGRSYEQYF	TGTGCCAGCCGCGTGGACGGAAGATCCTACGAGCAGTACTTC
TRBV28	TRBD2	TRBJ2-1	-	CASSLGALAGGRDNEQFF	TGTGCCAGCAGTTTAGGGGCTTTAGCGGGGGGACGAGACAATGAGCAGTTCTTC
TRBV5-1	-	TRBJ2-7	-	CASSPPNGPGDEQYF	TGCGCCAGCAGCCCCCCAAATGGTCCCGGCGACGAGCAGTACTTC
TRBV2	-	TRBJ2-3	-	CANSGTDTQYF	TGTGCCAACAGCGGGACAGATACGCAGTATTTT
TRBV5-1	-	TRBJ1-4	-	CASSNTRTTNEKLFF	TGCGCCAGCAGCAACACCAGGACAACTAATGAAAAACTGTTTTTT
TRBV5-1	-	TRBJ1-1	-	CASSLRLGNTEAFF	TGCGCCAGCAGCTTGCGGCTAGGGAACACTGAAGCTTTCTTT
TRBV6-5	-	TRBJ2-7	-	CASSYSNVRESAEQYF	TGTGCCAGCAGTTACTCGAATGTAAGGGAGAGCGCCGAGCAGTACTTC
TRBV5-6	-	TRBJ1-2	-	CASSVSGSYGYTF	TGTGCCAGCAGCGTGAGCGGCAGCTATGGCTACACCTTC
TRBV5-4	TRBD2	TRBJ2-3	-	CASSLGLAGGSTDTQYF	TGTGCCAGCAGCCTTGGACTAGCGGGGGGGAGCACAGATACGCAGTATTTT
TRBV19	-	TRBJ2-7	-	CASSIAGATISYEQYF	TGTGCCAGTAGTATAGCAGGGGCCACCATCTCCTACGAGCAGTACTTC
TRBV4-3	TRBD1	TRBJ1-4	-	CASSQSIPTGFATNEKLFF	TGCGCCAGCAGCCAGTCCATACCGACAGGGTTTGCAACTAATGAAAAACTGTTTTTT
TRBV18	TRBD1	TRBJ1-6	few	CASSPGTAIYSPLHF	TGTGCCAGCTCACCAGGGACAGCAATTTATTCACCCCTCCACTTT
TRBV5-1	-	TRBJ2-1	-	CASSLDWGNEQFF	TGCGCCAGCAGCCTTGACTGGGGCAATGAGCAGTTCTTC
TRBV4-3	-	TRBJ2-3	-	CASSQAVATSGRHSTDTQYF	TGCGCCAGCAGCCAAGCCGTCGCGACCTCAGGGCGCCATAGCACAGATACGCAGTATTTT
TRBV27	-	TRBJ1-5	-	CASRPDRGRQPQHF	TGTGCCAGCAGACCTGACCGAGGAAGACAGCCCCAGCATTTT
TRBV7-2	TRBD2	TRBJ2-1	-	CASSMSSGGASGEQFF	TGTGCCAGCAGCATGAGTAGCGGGGGGGCCTCGGGTGAGCAGTTCTTC